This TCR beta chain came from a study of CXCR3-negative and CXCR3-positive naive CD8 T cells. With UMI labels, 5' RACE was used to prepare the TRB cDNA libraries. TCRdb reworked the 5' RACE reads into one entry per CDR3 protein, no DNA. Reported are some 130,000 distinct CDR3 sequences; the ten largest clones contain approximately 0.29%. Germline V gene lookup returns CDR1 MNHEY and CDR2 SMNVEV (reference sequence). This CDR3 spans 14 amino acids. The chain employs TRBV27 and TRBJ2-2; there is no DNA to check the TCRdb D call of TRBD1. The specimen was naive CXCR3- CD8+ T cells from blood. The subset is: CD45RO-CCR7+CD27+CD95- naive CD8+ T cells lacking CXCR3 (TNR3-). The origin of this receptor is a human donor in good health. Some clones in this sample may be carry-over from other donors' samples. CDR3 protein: CASSLSRGAGELFF.